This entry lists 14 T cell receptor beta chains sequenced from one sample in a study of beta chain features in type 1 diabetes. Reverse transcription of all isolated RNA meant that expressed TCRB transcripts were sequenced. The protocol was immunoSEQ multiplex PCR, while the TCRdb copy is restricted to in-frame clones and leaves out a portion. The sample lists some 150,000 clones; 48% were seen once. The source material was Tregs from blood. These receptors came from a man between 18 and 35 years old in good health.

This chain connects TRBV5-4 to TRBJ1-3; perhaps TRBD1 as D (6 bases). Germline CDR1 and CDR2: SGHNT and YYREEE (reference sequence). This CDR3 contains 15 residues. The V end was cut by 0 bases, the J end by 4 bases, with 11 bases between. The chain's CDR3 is CASSLVGAKGNTIYF. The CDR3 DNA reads TGTGCCAGCAGCTTGGTGGGGGCGAAAGGAAACACCATATATTTT.

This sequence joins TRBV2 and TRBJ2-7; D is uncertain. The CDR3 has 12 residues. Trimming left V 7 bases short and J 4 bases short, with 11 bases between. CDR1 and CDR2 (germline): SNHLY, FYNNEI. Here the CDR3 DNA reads TGTGCCAGCACCCCCCTCCGGTACGAGCAGTACTTC. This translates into CASTPLRYEQYF.

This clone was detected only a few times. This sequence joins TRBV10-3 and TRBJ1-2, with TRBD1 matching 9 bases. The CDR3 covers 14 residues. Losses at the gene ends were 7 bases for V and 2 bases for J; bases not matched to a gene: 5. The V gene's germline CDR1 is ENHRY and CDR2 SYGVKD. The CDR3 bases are TGTGCCATCAAACCGGGACAGGGAAACTATGGCTACACCTTC. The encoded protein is CAIKPGQGNYGYTF.

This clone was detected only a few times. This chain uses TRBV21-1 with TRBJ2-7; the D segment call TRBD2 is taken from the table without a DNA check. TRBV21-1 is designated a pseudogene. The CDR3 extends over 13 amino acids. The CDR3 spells CASQLKPFYEQYF. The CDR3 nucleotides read TGTGCCAGCCAACTTAAACCTTTTTACGAGCAGTACTTC.

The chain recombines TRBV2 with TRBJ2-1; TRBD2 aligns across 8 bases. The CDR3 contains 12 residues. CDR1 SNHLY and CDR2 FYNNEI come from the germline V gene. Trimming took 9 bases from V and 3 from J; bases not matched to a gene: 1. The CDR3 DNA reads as TGTGCCAGTCTAGCGGGCTACAATGAGCAGTTCTTC. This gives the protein CASLAGYNEQFF.

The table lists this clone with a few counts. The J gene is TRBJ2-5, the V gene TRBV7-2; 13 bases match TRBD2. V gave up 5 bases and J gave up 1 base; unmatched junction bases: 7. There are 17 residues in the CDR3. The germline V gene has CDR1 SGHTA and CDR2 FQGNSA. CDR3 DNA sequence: TGTGCCAGCAGCGGGCGGACTAGCGGGGGACGCCAAGAGACCCAGTACTTC. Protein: CASSGRTSGGRQETQYF. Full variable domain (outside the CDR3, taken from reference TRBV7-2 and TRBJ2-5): GAGVSQSPSNKVTEKGKDVELRCDPISGHTALYWYRQSLGQGLEFLIYFQGNSAPDKSGLPSDRFSAERTGGSVSTLTIQRTQQEDSAVYLCASSGRTSGGRQETQYFGPGTRLLVL.

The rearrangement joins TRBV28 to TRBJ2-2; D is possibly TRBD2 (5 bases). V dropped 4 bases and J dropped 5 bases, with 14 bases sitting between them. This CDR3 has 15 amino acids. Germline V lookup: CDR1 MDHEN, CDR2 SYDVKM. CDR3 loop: CASSSGGWGTGELFF. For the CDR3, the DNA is TGTGCCAGCAGTTCCGGAGGTTGGGGAACCGGGGAGCTGTTTTTT.

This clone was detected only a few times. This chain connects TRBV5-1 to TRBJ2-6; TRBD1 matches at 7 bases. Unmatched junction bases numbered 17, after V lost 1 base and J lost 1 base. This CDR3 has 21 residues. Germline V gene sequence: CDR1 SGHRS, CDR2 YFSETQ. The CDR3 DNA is TGCGCCAGCAGCTTGCGGAGTAACAGGGGCGTCGAACGATCTGGGGCCAACGTCCTGACTTTC. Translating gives CASSLRSNRGVERSGANVLTF.

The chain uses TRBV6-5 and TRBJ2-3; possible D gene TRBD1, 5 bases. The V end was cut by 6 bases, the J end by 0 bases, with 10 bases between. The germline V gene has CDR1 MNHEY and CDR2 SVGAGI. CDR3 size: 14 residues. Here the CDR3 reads CASRKSGSTDTQYF. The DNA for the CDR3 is TGTGCCAGCAGGAAATCAGGGAGCACAGATACGCAGTATTTT.

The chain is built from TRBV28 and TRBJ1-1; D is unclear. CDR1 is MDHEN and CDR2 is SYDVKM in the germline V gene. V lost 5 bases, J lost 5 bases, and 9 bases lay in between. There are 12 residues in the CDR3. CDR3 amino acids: CASSELRTEAFF. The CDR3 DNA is TGTGCCAGCAGTGAATTGCGGACTGAAGCTTTCTTT.

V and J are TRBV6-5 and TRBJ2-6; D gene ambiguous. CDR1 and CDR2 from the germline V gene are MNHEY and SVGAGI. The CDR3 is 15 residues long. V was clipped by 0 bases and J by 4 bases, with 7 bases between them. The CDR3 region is CASSYSAAGANVLTF. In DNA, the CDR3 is TGTGCCAGCAGTTACTCGGCGGCGGGGGCCAACGTCCTGACTTTC.

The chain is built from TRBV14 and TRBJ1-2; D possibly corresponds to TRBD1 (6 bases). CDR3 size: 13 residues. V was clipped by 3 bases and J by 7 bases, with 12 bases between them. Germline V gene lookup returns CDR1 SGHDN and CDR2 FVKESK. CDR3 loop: CASSHWGLVGYTF. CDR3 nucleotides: TGTGCCAGCAGCCATTGGGGGCTGGTTGGCTACACCTTC.

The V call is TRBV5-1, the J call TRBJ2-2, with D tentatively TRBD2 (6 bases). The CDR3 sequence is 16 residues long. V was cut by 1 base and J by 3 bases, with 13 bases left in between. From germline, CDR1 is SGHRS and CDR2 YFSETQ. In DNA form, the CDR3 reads TGCGCCAGCAGCTTGTTGGGGGGAGCGTACACCGGGGAGCTGTTTTTT. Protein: CASSLLGGAYTGELFF.

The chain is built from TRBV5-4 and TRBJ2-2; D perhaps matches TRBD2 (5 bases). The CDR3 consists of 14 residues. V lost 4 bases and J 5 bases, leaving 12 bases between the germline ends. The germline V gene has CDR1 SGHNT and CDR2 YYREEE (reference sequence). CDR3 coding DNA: TGTGCCAGCAGCCCGTGGACTCAAACCGGGGAGCTGTTTTTT. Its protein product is CASSPWTQTGELFF.